One sample yielded the 10 T cell receptor beta chains listed below, sequenced in a study of shared clonotypes between healthy human individuals. The data were produced by immunoSEQ multiplex PCR, yet TCRdb's version contains in-frame clones alone and is incomplete. The sample records fewer than 2.5 million clones, under 95% being singletons. Specimen: naive CD4+ T cells from PBMCs. The subset: CD45RA+ positively selected. The receptors here all came from a young man in good health. Some clones in this sample may be carry-over from other donors' samples.

The chain recombines TRBV28 with TRBJ2-1, with TRBD2 identical over 8 bases. Trimming removed 8 bases from V and 2 bases from J; junction bases left unmatched: 11. This CDR3 has 16 residues. CDR1 MDHEN and CDR2 SYDVKM come from the germline V gene. The CDR3 region is CASLPGGAAPYNEQFF. The CDR3 region has the DNA TGTGCCAGCCTTCCCGGGGGGGCAGCTCCCTACAATGAGCAGTTCTTC.

V usage is TRBV4-3 and J usage is TRBJ1-1; D not resolved. The CDR3 is 13 residues long. Trimming left V 5 bases short and J 5 bases short, with 12 bases between. Germline loops: CDR1 LGHNA, CDR2 YSLEER. In nucleotides, the CDR3 is TGCGCCAGCAGCTTAGGAATGGGGACTGAAGCTTTCTTT. Protein: CASSLGMGTEAFF.

The chain employs TRBV6-1 and TRBJ1-5; D not resolved. Germline V gene data show CDR1 as MNHNS and CDR2 as SASEGT. Trimming shortened V by 6 bases and J by 2 bases, and 11 bases separated the two germline ends. CDR3 length: 14 residues. CDR3 residues: CASSRANGNQPQHF. In DNA, the CDR3 is TGTGCCAGCAGCCGAGCCAACGGCAATCAGCCCCAGCATTTT.

The rearrangement joins TRBV4-3 to TRBJ2-5; D is possibly TRBD2 (6 bases). The V end was cut by 1 base, the J end by 4 bases, with 16 bases between. The V gene's germline CDR1 is LGHNA and CDR2 YSLEER. This CDR3 has 16 residues. The CDR3 region has the DNA TGCGCCAGCAGCCAAGTCCGGACGGAGCGGGCAGAGACCCAGTACTTC. Protein sequence: CASSQVRTERAETQYF.

This clone showed up just a few times. The CDR3 sequence: CAWNGGPLDTEAFF. CDR3 nucleotides: TGTGCCTGGAATGGGGGGCCCTTGGACACTGAAGCTTTCTTT. The chain links TRBV30 to TRBJ1-1; possible D gene TRBD1, 6 bases. This CDR3 contains 14 residues. Deletions cut 4 bases from V and 3 bases from J, with 15 bases between. The germline gives CDR1 GTSNPN, CDR2 SVGIG (reference sequence).

The V call is TRBV9, the J call TRBJ2-1; TRBD2 agrees at 8 bases. V was pared by 6 bases and J by 4 bases, with 15 bases of the junction left unmatched. CDR1 is SGDLS, CDR2 YYNGEE, per germline. The CDR3 totals 17 residues. CDR3 region: CASTPYVTSGPYNEQFF. CDR3 bases: TGTGCCAGCACCCCATATGTAACTAGCGGACCTTACAATGAGCAGTTCTTC. Filled out from reference TRBV9 and TRBJ2-1, the complete variable domain reads DSGVTQTPKHLITATGQRVTLRCSPRSGDLSVYWYQQSLDQGLQFLIQYYNGEERAKGNILERFSAQQFPDLHSELNLSSLELGDSALYFCASTPYVTSGPYNEQFFGPGTRLTVL.

This chain links TRBV7-6 with TRBJ2-7; weak D call: TRBD1 (5 bases). V was trimmed by 1 base and J by 5 bases, leaving 12 bases between them. The CDR3 runs 14 residues. CDR1 SGHVS and CDR2 FNYEAQ come from the germline V gene. CDR3 region: CASSLVQGTHEQYF. The CDR3 bases are TGTGCCAGCAGCTTAGTCCAGGGAACCCACGAGCAGTACTTC. Full variable domain (outside the CDR3, taken from reference TRBV7-6 and TRBJ2-7): GAGVSQSPRYKVTKRGQDVALRCDPISGHVSLYWYRQALGQGPEFLTYFNYEAQQDKSGLPNDRFSAERPEGSISTLTIQRTEQRDSAMYRCASSLVQGTHEQYFGPGTRLTVT.

The genes are TRBV27 and TRBJ1-1; perhaps TRBD1 as D (5 bases). Germline CDR1 and CDR2: MNHEY and SMNVEV (reference sequence). The CDR3 extends over 15 amino acids. V was clipped by 5 bases and J by 4 bases, with 17 bases between them. The CDR3 protein is CASSAQGYQGTEAFF. CDR3 coding DNA: TGTGCCAGCAGTGCCCAGGGTTACCAGGGCACTGAAGCTTTCTTT.

The chain recombines TRBV7-2 with TRBJ2-7; 14 nucleotides line up with TRBD2. Germline V gives CDR1 SGHTA, CDR2 FQGNSA. V shed 5 bases, J shed 4 bases, and the junction held 7 bases outside the gene matches. The length of the CDR3 is 16 residues. Here the CDR3 reads CASSTRLAGGKYEQYF. The CDR3 DNA follows: TGTGCCAGCAGCACCCGACTAGCGGGAGGGAAATACGAGCAGTACTTC.

The chain uses TRBV6-5 and TRBJ2-7; 9 bases match TRBD1. The CDR3 covers 14 residues. Germline assignment: CDR1 MNHEY and CDR2 SVGAGI. The J segment lost 5 bases and the V segment lost 6 bases, leaving 8 bases of the junction unmatched. The CDR3 nucleotides are TGTGCCAGCAGGAAAGAAACAGGGGGCAACGAGCAGTACTTC. Translating it yields CASRKETGGNEQYF.